A single sample is the source of the 23 T cell receptor beta chains below, sequenced in a study of spatial heterogeneity in lung cancer (dated by TCRdb to about 2019). Library preparation employed 5' RACE. Instrument used: NextSeq 500. TCRdb reanalyzed the raw reads on its own, using fastp at Q25 for trimming and MiXCR for clone calling, and kept in-frame beta chains. Records with the same CDR3 protein are collapsed into one entry carrying the most frequent genes and DNA. The sample data list tens of thousands of distinct CDR3 sequences, and 6.8% of these were observed just once. The top ten constitute about 39% of the sample. The time point tag for this specimen amounts to: sample taken at primary tumor resection. The sample here was PBMCs, taken at surgery. The receptors were gathered from a female donor with early-stage non-small cell lung cancer.

Many counts were recorded for this clonotype. The CDR3 DNA follows: TGCGCCAGCAGCCAAGCACTAGCGGGGGGGCCAGATACGCAGTATTTT. It specifies CASSQALAGGPDTQYF. V is TRBV4-3 and J is TRBJ2-3; 13 bases map to TRBD2. Germline loops: CDR1 LGHNA, CDR2 YSLEER. V lost 1 base and J lost 4; bases outside the gene matches: 2. The CDR3 consists of 16 residues.

Many counts were recorded for this clonotype. The chain links TRBV24-1 to TRBJ2-7, with 8 bases aligning to TRBD1. CDR1 is KGHDR and CDR2 is SFDVKD in the germline V gene. After removal of 3 bases from V and 5 bases from J, the junction contained 8 bases not matched to a gene. The CDR3 has 15 residues. CDR3 in amino acids: CATSDPRTGKNEQYF. The CDR3 region has the DNA TGTGCCACCAGTGATCCCCGGACAGGGAAGAACGAGCAGTACTTC.

This chain uses TRBV28 with TRBJ2-5; 13 positions agree with TRBD2. This CDR3 has 18 amino acids. Germline V CDR1 and CDR2: MDHEN, SYDVKM. The V and J ends lost 4 bases and 3 bases, in that order; junction bases with no gene match: 11. The CDR3 region is CASSYRAIGLAGEETQYF. The CDR3 bases are TGTGCCAGCAGTTATAGGGCCATTGGACTAGCGGGGGAAGAGACCCAGTACTTC. Together with reference TRBV28 and TRBJ2-5, the CDR3 gives the full variable domain: DVKVTQSSRYLVKRTGEKVFLECVQDMDHENMFWYRQDPGLGLRLIYFSYDVKMKEKGDIPEGYSVSREKKERFSLILESASTNQTSMYLCASSYRAIGLAGEETQYFGPGTRLLVL.

Many counts were recorded for this clonotype. This chain uses TRBV5-1 with TRBJ2-2; the D is unclear. The length of the CDR3 is 13 residues. V lost 4 bases and J 3 bases, leaving 7 bases between the germline ends. The germline CDR1 and CDR2 sequences are SGHRS and YFSETQ. The CDR3 DNA reads TGCGCCAGCAGCATCCCTTACACCGGGGAGCTGTTTTTT. It translates to CASSIPYTGELFF.

This clonotype has ten or more counts. This chain connects TRBV7-9 to TRBJ1-1, with D possibly being TRBD1 (6 bases). Trimming removed 5 bases from V and 7 bases from J, with 14 bases in between. The germline gives CDR1 SEHNR, CDR2 FQNEAQ (reference sequence). The CDR3 runs 13 residues. CDR3 sequence (DNA): TGTGCCAGCAGCCCAAGCCCGGACAGTGAAGCTTTCTTT. It specifies CASSPSPDSEAFF.

This clonotype appeared a few times. The chain employs TRBV11-2 and TRBJ1-4, with D possibly being TRBD1 (5 bases). Germline values: CDR1 SGHAT, CDR2 FQNNGV. Deletions cut 4 bases from V and 8 bases from J, with 11 bases between. The CDR3 length is 13 residues. CDR3: CASSSRDGEKLFF. CDR3 DNA sequence: TGTGCCAGCAGCTCACGGGACGGGGAAAAACTGTTTTTT. Full variable domain (outside the CDR3, taken from reference TRBV11-2 and TRBJ1-4): EAGVAQSPRYKIIEKRQSVAFWCNPISGHATLYWYQQILGQGPKLLIQFQNNGVVDDSQLPKDRFSAERLKGVDSTLKIQPAKLEDSAVYLCASSSRDGEKLFFGSGTQLSVL.

This clonotype was seen repeatedly, ten times or more. The V gene is TRBV25-1, the J gene TRBJ1-1, with 7 bases fitting TRBD1. Per the germline V gene, CDR1 is MGHDK and CDR2 is SYGVNS. The CDR3 is 15 residues long. V lost 2 bases to trimming and J lost 11 bases; unmatched junction nucleotides: 14. CDR3 sequence reads: CASSEAGIQGTGAFF. CDR3 nucleotides: TGTGCCAGCAGTGAAGCGGGGATACAGGGGACCGGGGCTTTCTTT.

The chain employs TRBV20-1 and TRBJ1-1; TRBD1 is a possible D gene (5 bases). Trimming shortened V by 2 bases and J by 1 base, and 14 bases separated the two germline ends. The germline V gene has CDR1 DFQATT and CDR2 SNEGSKA (reference sequence). This CDR3 spans 15 amino acids. This CDR3 is CSARIPGRRNTEAFF. CDR3 DNA sequence: TGCAGTGCTAGAATCCCGGGACGTAGGAACACTGAAGCTTTCTTT.

This clonotype was observed at least ten times. The chain joins TRBV20-1 to TRBJ2-1; no firm D call. The germline V and J ends were trimmed by 2 bases and 0 bases, with 8 bases remaining between them. From germline, CDR1 is DFQATT and CDR2 SNEGSKA (reference sequence). There are 14 residues in the CDR3. The DNA of the CDR3 is TGCAGTGCTAGACCGGTCCGCTCCTACAATGAGCAGTTCTTC. This translates into CSARPVRSYNEQFF.

With regard to this clonotype: This may stem from a read error, because a much larger clone lies one nucleotide away. V and J are TRBV10-3 and TRBJ2-7, with 7 bases fitting TRBD2. Germline V lookup: CDR1 ENHRY, CDR2 SYGVKD. The CDR3 sequence is 14 residues long. This chain's CDR3 is CTIGPAGLSYEQYF. CDR3 bases: TGTACCATAGGCCCAGCGGGGCTCTCCTACGAGCAGTACTTC.

The chain employs TRBV28 and TRBJ2-1; 8 nucleotides match TRBD1. With 5 bases clipped from V and 5 bases from J, the junction kept 11 bases outside the gene matches. CDR1 and CDR2 from the germline V gene are MDHEN and SYDVKM. The CDR3 is 16 amino acids. CDR3 region: CASSPLDGQGNNEQFF. CDR3 DNA: TGTGCCAGCAGTCCCCTTGATGGACAGGGCAACAATGAGCAGTTCTTC.

This clonotype has more than one count but fewer than ten. CDR3 sequence reads: CASSGQGTGNYGYTF. The CDR3 DNA reads as TGCGCCAGCAGTGGACAGGGGACGGGCAACTATGGCTACACCTTC. The J gene is TRBJ1-2, the V gene TRBV10-2; 8 bases fit TRBD1. Germline CDR1 WSHSY, CDR2 SAAADI. This CDR3 comprises 15 residues. V dropped 4 bases and J dropped 2; count of bases not matched to a gene: 6.

This clonotype has a count of ten or more. This chain links TRBV6-2 or TRBV6-3 with TRBJ1-5; D uncertain. Germline V gene sequence: CDR1 MNHEY, CDR2 SVGEGT. The length of the CDR3 is 17 residues. V was trimmed by 2 bases and J by 7 bases, leaving 21 bases between them. In DNA, the CDR3 is TGTGCCAGCAGTTACATGGGGAACCTGGCCCCCAGGCAGCCCCAGCATTTT. Translated, it gives CASSYMGNLAPRQPQHF.

Many counts were recorded for this clonotype. This chain connects TRBV10-3 to TRBJ2-7; D call uncertain. The V end was cut by 4 bases, the J end by 2 bases, with 15 bases between. Germline CDR1 is ENHRY and CDR2 is SYGVKD. CDR3 length: 15 amino acids. Here the CDR3 reads CAISGGMDGTYEQYF. The CDR3, as DNA: TGTGCCATCAGTGGGGGAATGGACGGAACCTACGAGCAGTACTTC.

This clonotype has just a few counts. The chain joins TRBV5-1 to TRBJ1-2; D unresolved. The germline gives CDR1 SGHRS, CDR2 YFSETQ. The CDR3 runs to 15 residues. V was pared by 3 bases and J by 2 bases, with 14 bases between. The CDR3 region is CASSWGGNSNYGYTF. DNA for the CDR3: TGCGCCAGCAGCTGGGGTGGCAACTCGAACTATGGCTACACCTTC.

This clonotype was seen many times. The rearrangement uses TRBV12-3 or TRBV12-4 and TRBJ2-1, with 15 bases aligning to TRBD2. V shed 7 bases, J shed 8 bases, and the junction held 12 bases outside the gene matches. The CDR3 totals 17 residues. The CDR3 DNA sequence: TGTGCCAGCACCTGGACTAGCGGGGGGGCCTTGATGGATGAGCAGTTCTTC. It codes for CASTWTSGGALMDEQFF.

This clonotype has a count of ten or more. The chain carries TRBV7-9 and TRBJ1-1; 8 nucleotides match TRBD1. Per germline, CDR1 SEHNR and CDR2 FQNEAQ (reference sequence). Germline trimming cut 5 bases from V and 8 bases from J; bases unmatched to any gene: 4. CDR3 length: 12 amino acids. CDR3 DNA: TGTGCCAGCAGCCCAAGGACAGGGGAAGCTTTCTTT. Protein product: CASSPRTGEAFF. Supplemented by reference TRBV7-9 and TRBJ1-1, the full variable domain reads DTGVSQNPRHKITKRGQNVTFRCDPISEHNRLYWYRQTLGQGPEFLTYFQNEAQLEKSRLLSDRFSAERPKGSFSTLEIQRTEQGDSAMYLCASSPRTGEAFFGQGTRLTVV.

The sample holds many counts of this clonotype. The chain recombines TRBV4-2 with TRBJ1-1, with TRBD1 as a possible D gene (6 bases). The CDR3 has 14 residues. Germline CDR1 and CDR2: LGHNA and YNFKEQ. The V and J ends lost 2 bases and 6 bases respectively, with 13 bases between them. CDR3 nucleotides: TGTGCCAGCAGCCAAAGTAGTCAGGGGCCTGAAGCTTTCTTT. Translated: CASSQSSQGPEAFF.

This clonotype was counted only a few times. V is TRBV5-1 and J is TRBJ1-1, with D perhaps TRBD1 (6 bases). The CDR3 runs to 13 residues. V was clipped by 3 bases and J by 4 bases, with 10 bases between them. The germline CDR1 and CDR2 sequences are SGHRS and YFSETQ. CDR3 protein: CASSWGAGTEAFF. Written as DNA, the CDR3 is TGCGCCAGCAGCTGGGGGGCCGGCACTGAAGCTTTCTTT.

V usage is TRBV5-1 and J usage is TRBJ1-1, with 7 bases aligning to TRBD1. Germline trimming cut 0 bases from V and 3 bases from J; bases unmatched to any gene: 5. CDR1 and CDR2 (germline): SGHRS, YFSETQ. This CDR3 spans 15 amino acids. CDR3 sequence reads: CASSLDGDSDTEAFF. In DNA, the CDR3 is TGCGCCAGCAGCTTGGACGGGGACAGTGACACTGAAGCTTTCTTT.

This clonotype was recorded many times. The rearrangement uses TRBV3-1 and TRBJ1-1; 9 nucleotides agree with TRBD1. The germline gives CDR1 LGHDT, CDR2 YNNKEL (reference sequence). The CDR3 consists of 14 residues. The J segment lost 4 bases and the V segment lost 8 bases, leaving 8 bases of the junction unmatched. CDR3: CASVDTGGPTEAFF. As DNA, the CDR3 is TGTGCCAGCGTTGACACAGGGGGCCCCACTGAAGCTTTCTTT.

This clonotype was seen only a few times. The chain couples TRBV21-1 to TRBJ1-5; the table's D call, TRBD1, was not checked against the DNA. TRBV21-1 is annotated as a pseudogene. This CDR3 region has 17 residues. The CDR3 loop reads CASSDIRDRMSNQPQHF. CDR3 nucleotides: TGTGCCAGCAGCGATATTAGGGACAGAATGAGCAATCAGCCCCAGCATTTT.

V is TRBV20-1 and J is TRBJ2-1; 10 nucleotides agree with TRBD1. Germline V gene sequence: CDR1 DFQATT, CDR2 SNEGSKA (reference sequence). Losses at the gene ends were 3 bases for V and 2 bases for J; bases not matched to a gene: 10. This CDR3 spans 17 amino acids. The CDR3 bases are TGCAGTGCTAGGGACCCCGGGACAGGGGACGCCTACAATGAGCAGTTCTTC. This sequence encodes CSARDPGTGDAYNEQFF.